This T cell receptor beta chain comes out of a study of cytomegalovirus exposure and HLA in healthy donors. Sequencing was performed with immunoSEQ multiplex PCR; in TCRdb, only in-frame clones are kept and a portion is missing. There are 65,000 or so clones in the sample; around 95% occur only once, and approximately 4.5% lies in the top ten. This receptor was identified in a young man in good health and CMV-seropositive. Sequenced input: PBMCs.

CDR3 sequence: CARLPRTGAEEQPQHF. Written as DNA, the CDR3 is TGTGCCAGACTTCCTAGGACAGGGGCAGAGGAACAGCCCCAGCATTTT. This chain links TRBV2 with TRBJ1-5, with 9 bases aligning to TRBD1. There are 16 residues in the CDR3. Germline V gene sequence: CDR1 SNHLY, CDR2 FYNNEI. The V segment lost 9 bases and the J segment 7 bases; nucleotides outside the gene matches: 16.